This T cell receptor beta chain was sequenced during a study of blood T cell repertoires in COVID-19. Study-wide background: Collection of acute and convalescent COVID-19 samples took place in the United States, Italy and Spain. PBMCs, B-cell-depleted T cells, or T cells provided the cDNA or gDNA that made up the material.

This CDR3 is built from 15 residues. Trimming removed 7 bases from V and 2 bases from J, with 16 bases in between. Germline V gene sequence: CDR1 SNHLY, CDR2 FYNNEI. In the original processing: Counts of nucleated cells, estimated from reference gene primer amplification, were obtained. Here immunoSEQ multiplex PCR was the method, and the copy in TCRdb shows in-frame clones only, minus some. The V and J calls and the clone size are those of that table, but D and trimming were determined from the DNA. The sample contains about 95,000 clones, 75% to 95% of which appear only once. The chain combines TRBV2 with TRBJ2-3, with D tentatively TRBD2 (6 bases). Sequencing was done on a sample of peripheral blood. The TCR sequence derives from a woman aged 45-65 years in a cohort sampled during active COVID-19. DNA for the CDR3: TGTGCCAGCACCCCCGCAAGCGGGTACACAGATACGCAGTATTTT. The encoded protein is CASTPASGYTDTQYF.